The present entry profiles one T cell receptor beta chain with its context. The target of this receptor is not known. No per-base quality is available; no much larger clone lies one base away. The data stem from a study of T cell changes during pregnancy in multiple sclerosis (dated by TCRdb to the late 2010s). Turning to the overall study: In women with multiple sclerosis, the researchers looked at how the T cell repertoire shifted as pregnancy progressed.

The cysteine opens and the phenylalanine closes a CDR3 of 14 amino acids. The only DNA kept is the CDR3, 42 bases in frame from the first base. The germline V gene encodes CDR1 LNHNV and CDR2 YYDKDF (reference sequence). V is cut by 1 base and J by 5 bases, and the space between the germline ends is 8 bases. Receptor amplification or capture employed the immunoSEQ multiplex PCR assay. TCRdb took over this immuneACCESS table, retaining in-frame rearrangements with V and J assigned. Such tables are incomplete; in checked studies, under half of the missing clones stem from an unresolved V gene, and the remainder is unexplained. A total of roughly 80,000 clones appear in this sample, about 91% of them only once. Under 1.5% of the sample belongs to the ten largest clones.

The chain joins TRBV15 to TRBJ2-2, with the D gene not clear enough to name. This sequence originates from a female donor with multiple sclerosis, enrolled in a pregnancy study. Material: peripheral blood, obtained before pregnancy. The sequenced DNA is TGTGCCACCAGCAGAGTAGGAGCTACCGGGGAGCTGTTTTTT. This yields the protein CATSRVGATGELFF.